The 26 T cell receptor beta chains below were found in one sample sequenced in a study of PD-1 blockade in classical Hodgkin lymphoma. Profiled with immunoSEQ multiplex PCR; TCRdb holds only in-frame clones, not every one. The sample carries just under 7,500 clones, 75% to 85% recorded once. Every patient was affected by relapse after autologous stem cell transplantation, while exposure to brentuximab vedotin was not uniform. The specimen comprised peripheral blood mononuclear cells (PBMCs), sampled before the second cycle of nivolumab. Every receptor here comes from a human donor with classical Hodgkin lymphoma.

This rearrangement joins TRBV28 to TRBJ2-7; 7 nucleotides agree with TRBD2. The CDR3 runs to 14 residues. Trimming took 6 bases from V and 3 from J; bases not matched to a gene: 8. Germline CDR1 is MDHEN and CDR2 is SYDVKM. The CDR3 loop is CASRGGSENYEQYF. The CDR3 DNA reads as TGTGCCAGCAGGGGGGGGTCGGAGAACTACGAGCAGTACTTC.

The CDR3 DNA sequence: TGTGCCACAGCCGCCTCCTCTAGCGGGAGCCCGAGGGAGACCCAGTACTTC. As protein: CATAASSSGSPRETQYF. The V and J genes are TRBV15 and TRBJ2-5; 10 bases map to TRBD2. The V and J ends lost 9 bases and 5 bases, in that order; junction bases with no gene match: 18. From germline, CDR1 is LNHNV and CDR2 YYDKDF (reference sequence). The CDR3 covers 17 residues.

The chain combines TRBV13 with TRBJ2-7, with D unresolved. The CDR3 is 14 amino acids. Germline CDR1 is PRHDT and CDR2 is FYEKMQ (reference sequence). Deletions cut 5 bases from V and 3 bases from J, with 14 bases between. The CDR3 nucleotides read TGTGCCAGCAGCCCGTTTCTGGGCAGCTACGAGCAGTACTTC. Amino acids: CASSPFLGSYEQYF.

This sequence joins TRBV7-2 and TRBJ2-3; 11 bases are shared with TRBD2. This CDR3 is built from 16 residues. Trimming removed 5 bases from V and 4 bases from J; junction bases left unmatched: 8. The germline gives CDR1 SGHTA, CDR2 FQGNSA. The CDR3 coding sequence is TGTGCCAGCAGCATCGTAGCGGGGGGGCAAGCAGATACGCAGTATTTT. Residues: CASSIVAGGQADTQYF.

This chain connects TRBV7-2 to TRBJ1-4; D uncertain. CDR3 length: 12 residues. V shed 5 bases and J shed 10 bases, with 11 bases lying between them. Looked up from germline, CDR1 is SGHTA and CDR2 is FQGNSA. CDR3 nucleotides: TGTGCCAGCAGCCGGTCGGAGGGAAAACTGTTTTTT. This translates into CASSRSEGKLFF. Together with reference TRBV7-2 and TRBJ1-4, the CDR3 gives the full variable domain: GAGVSQSPSNKVTEKGKDVELRCDPISGHTALYWYRQSLGQGLEFLIYFQGNSAPDKSGLPSDRFSAERTGGSVSTLTIQRTQQEDSAVYLCASSRSEGKLFFGSGTQLSVL.

By sample fraction, this clone is medium-sized (0.01 to 0.1%). V is TRBV6-1 and J is TRBJ1-2; D unclear. V dropped 5 bases and J dropped 1 base, with 5 bases sitting between them. Looked up from germline, CDR1 is MNHNS and CDR2 is SASEGT. This CDR3 region has 12 residues. The CDR3: CASSLGNYGYTF. The CDR3 DNA sequence: TGTGCCAGCAGTCTGGGTAACTATGGCTACACCTTC.

In the case of this clone: The sample has other DNA sequences that encode this CDR3 too. The chain recombines TRBV27 with TRBJ2-7, with 7 bases identical to TRBD2. This CDR3 has 14 amino acids. Germline CDR1 is MNHEY and CDR2 is SMNVEV (reference sequence). V shed 3 bases and J 4 bases; nucleotides not matched to a gene: 6. The CDR3 nucleotides are TGTGCCAGCAGTTTGAGGCTAGCGGAGTACGAGCAGTACTTC. As protein: CASSLRLAEYEQYF.

The sample holds a few counts of this clone. The chain employs TRBV4-1 and TRBJ1-3; maybe TRBD1 (5 bases). The CDR3 sequence is 15 residues long. The V end was cut by 1 base, the J end by 9 bases, with 16 bases between. The V gene's germline CDR1 is MGHRA and CDR2 YSYEKL. CDR3 DNA: TGCGCCAGCAGCCAAGCCACGCAGGGTGCTAGCACCATATATTTT. It specifies CASSQATQGASTIYF.

The chain carries TRBV23-1 and TRBJ2-5; 7 nucleotides align to TRBD1. TRBV23-1 is placed among ORFs of uncertain function. CDR3 length: 18 residues. V lost 6 bases to trimming and J lost 4 bases; unmatched junction nucleotides: 20. This CDR3 is CASSPSDLQGCVGETQYF. As DNA, the CDR3 is TGCGCCAGCAGCCCAAGCGATCTACAGGGGTGTGTAGGAGAGACCCAGTACTTC.

The chain recombines TRBV2 with TRBJ1-5; D gene uncertain. The CDR3 contains 14 residues. Germline CDR1 is SNHLY and CDR2 is FYNNEI. Trimming removed 7 bases from V and 0 bases from J, with 10 bases in between. DNA for the CDR3: TGTGCCAGCAAGGCTTCCAATAGCAATCAGCCCCAGCATTTT. Translation gives CASKASNSNQPQHF.

The chain has TRBV28 and TRBJ2-1; 9 nucleotides line up with TRBD2. CDR3 length: 14 residues. The germline gives CDR1 MDHEN, CDR2 SYDVKM. V was pared by 6 bases and J by 8 bases, with 8 bases of the junction left unmatched. CDR3 protein: CASSQQREADEQFF. As DNA, the CDR3 is TGTGCCAGCAGCCAGCAGCGGGAGGCAGATGAGCAGTTCTTC.

The chain employs TRBV28 and TRBJ2-2; the D gene is possibly TRBD1 (5 bases). This CDR3 contains 16 residues. Germline loops: CDR1 MDHEN, CDR2 SYDVKM. Trimming left V 7 bases short and J 1 base short, with 16 bases between. CDR3 loop: CASKFVVQVNTGELFF. CDR3 DNA: TGTGCCAGCAAGTTCGTAGTACAGGTGAACACCGGGGAGCTGTTTTTT.

Only one count was recorded for this clone. The V call is TRBV5-1, the J call TRBJ1-1, with 8 bases that match TRBD1. CDR1 and CDR2 (germline): SGHRS, YFSETQ. J lost 4 bases, V lost 4 bases, and 6 bases had no gene match. The CDR3 extends over 14 amino acids. This CDR3 is CASSPRQGTTEAFF. CDR3 DNA: TGCGCCAGCAGCCCCCGACAGGGGACCACTGAAGCTTTCTTT.

This chain links TRBV5-1 with TRBJ2-2; 13 nucleotides match TRBD2. Germline V gene data show CDR1 as SGHRS and CDR2 as YFSETQ. The CDR3 has 16 residues. After removal of 4 bases from V and 3 bases from J, the junction contained 3 bases not matched to a gene. The CDR3 DNA follows: TGCGCCAGCAGCACCGGACTAGCGGGGGACACCGGGGAGCTGTTTTTT. Amino acid sequence: CASSTGLAGDTGELFF. Variable domain in full (rest from reference TRBV5-1 and TRBJ2-2): KAGVTQTPRYLIKTRGQQVTLSCSPISGHRSVSWYQQTPGQGLQFLFEYFSETQRNKGNFPGRFSGRQFSNSRSEMNVSTLELGDSALYLCASSTGLAGDTGELFFGEGSRLTVL.

This sequence joins TRBV18 and TRBJ2-1; 8 nucleotides line up with TRBD2. This CDR3 contains 16 residues. V was clipped by 4 bases and J by 7 bases; unmatched bases: 12. Germline V gives CDR1 KGHSH, CDR2 LQKENI. The CDR3 region is CASSLKASGSSNEQFF. DNA for the CDR3: TGTGCCAGCTCACTAAAGGCCAGCGGGAGCTCTAATGAGCAGTTCTTC.

The chain carries TRBV19 and TRBJ2-3; tentatively, D is TRBD1 (6 bases). The germline CDR1 and CDR2 sequences are LNHDA and SQIVND (reference sequence). V dropped 6 bases and J dropped 6 bases, with 13 bases sitting between them. The CDR3 covers 13 residues. This CDR3 is CASSPTGFDTQYF. In DNA, the CDR3 is TGTGCCAGTAGCCCAACAGGGTTCGATACGCAGTATTTT.

This chain links TRBV5-4 with TRBJ2-1; no clear D gene. The CDR3 runs 13 residues. Germline-derived CDR1 and CDR2 are SGHNT and YYREEE (reference sequence). V shed 0 bases and J shed 4 bases, with 5 bases lying between them. CDR3 coding DNA: TGTGCCAGCAGCTTGGGCTCATACAATGAGCAGTTCTTC. Amino acid sequence: CASSLGSYNEQFF.

The chain has TRBV28 and TRBJ2-7, with D unclear. The CDR3 loop spans 13 amino acids. Trimming took off 6 bases at V and 2 bases at J, with 11 bases between the two ends. From germline, CDR1 is MDHEN and CDR2 SYDVKM. CDR3 loop: CASRVDTTYEQYF. As DNA, the CDR3 is TGTGCCAGCAGGGTAGACACGACCTACGAGCAGTACTTC.

This chain connects TRBV28 to TRBJ1-5, with D tentatively TRBD1 (6 bases). The V gene lost 5 bases and the J gene lost 3 bases, with 11 bases spanning the gap. In germline, CDR1 is MDHEN, CDR2 SYDVKM. The length of the CDR3 is 14 residues. Written as DNA, the CDR3 is TGTGCCAGCAGTATACAGGGTTACAATCAGCCCCAGCATTTT. Translated, it gives CASSIQGYNQPQHF.

The chain combines TRBV1 with TRBJ2-5; the D call in the table, TRBD2, was not verified against the DNA. TRBV1 is described as a pseudogene. This CDR3 spans 17 amino acids. The CDR3 spells CTSSQQTGGPKRETQYF. CDR3 coding DNA: TGCACCAGCAGCCAACAGACCGGGGGGCCGAAGCGGGAGACCCAGTACTTC.

The genes are TRBV4-1 and TRBJ2-7; no clear D. The CDR3 runs 15 residues. Trimming shortened V by 2 bases and J by 3 bases, and 14 bases separated the two germline ends. From germline, CDR1 is MGHRA and CDR2 YSYEKL. CDR3 sequence (DNA): TGCGCCAGCAGCCAATGGTACAGCCTCATCTACGAGCAGTACTTC. Protein: CASSQWYSLIYEQYF.

In this sample, this clone turned up once. The chain combines TRBV28 with TRBJ2-7; no clear D. The CDR3 runs to 13 residues. Germline V gene data show CDR1 as MDHEN and CDR2 as SYDVKM. Trimming cost V 10 bases and J 2 bases, with 15 bases left between them. The CDR3 sequence: CATADLRPYEQYF. CDR3 in DNA: TGTGCCACCGCCGATTTACGCCCCTACGAGCAGTACTTC. The full variable domain, in which reference TRBV28 and TRBJ2-7 provide the parts outside the CDR3, is DVKVTQSSRYLVKRTGEKVFLECVQDMDHENMFWYRQDPGLGLRLIYFSYDVKMKEKGDIPEGYSVSREKKERFSLILESASTNQTSMYLCATADLRPYEQYFGPGTRLTVT.

The chain combines TRBV19 with TRBJ1-1; possibly TRBD1 for D (5 bases). Germline V gene sequence: CDR1 LNHDA, CDR2 SQIVND (reference sequence). The CDR3 covers 14 residues. V was cut by 6 bases and J by 6 bases, with 17 bases left in between. The CDR3, as DNA: TGTGCCAGTAGCGGGGGGACGGCTTATTCTGAAGCTTTCTTT. Its translation: CASSGGTAYSEAFF.

This clone was seen only a few times. This chain's CDR3 is CASSPSGSGETQYF. CDR3 coding DNA: TGTGCCAGCAGCCCGAGCGGGAGCGGAGAGACCCAGTACTTC. This chain joins TRBV7-8 and TRBJ2-5, with 8 bases fitting TRBD2. Germline V gene lookup returns CDR1 SGHVS and CDR2 FQNEAQ. Trimming took 5 bases from V and 4 from J; bases not matched to a gene: 6. The CDR3 is 14 residues long.

Comment on this clone: In the same sample, other DNA sequences code for this CDR3. V usage is TRBV6-5 and J usage is TRBJ2-7; a weak D match, TRBD1 (5 bases). Trimming pared 8 bases from V and 6 bases from J, leaving 23 bases between. The CDR3 is made up of 15 amino acids. From germline, CDR1 is MNHEY and CDR2 SVGAGI. CDR3 sequence: CASSLSADTRGEQYF. In DNA form, the CDR3 reads TGTGCCAGCTCCCTTTCGGCGGACACGCGAGGCGAGCAGTACTTC.

The count of this clone is one. The chain joins TRBV7-9 to TRBJ2-1; 14 bases fit TRBD2. The V gene's germline CDR1 is SEHNR and CDR2 FQNEAQ (reference sequence). This CDR3 has 18 amino acids. V gave up 4 bases and J gave up 6 bases; unmatched junction bases: 11. The CDR3 bases are TGTGCCAGCAGCTCCCCGGCGGGACTAGCGGGAGAAGGCAATGAGCAGTTCTTC. This codes for CASSSPAGLAGEGNEQFF.